Here is one TCR beta chain with its context. The antigen is not known. The protocol was immunoSEQ multiplex PCR, while the TCRdb copy is restricted to in-frame clones and leaves out a portion. The data contain about 320,000 clones, roughly 80% of them seen just once; the ten biggest clones take up roughly 2%. Documented treatment: roughly 20 received Ad26.COV2.S at low or high dose, single or two shots; five or six received placebo; per-sample allocation not given. Sampling happened 63 days after the first vaccine or placebo injection. An Ad26 vector expressing Wuhan-strain SARS-CoV-2 spike constituted the vaccine. CDR1 and CDR2 (germline): LNHDA, SQIVND (reference sequence). V lost 4 bases and J lost 6; bases outside the gene matches: 10. The CDR3 runs 16 residues. This record comes from a study of Ad26.COV2.S vaccination and SARS-CoV-2 variants. Overall study context: Ad26.COV2.S was injected intramuscularly once or twice, 56 days apart.

The study, taken as a whole, reports: Vaccinated individuals (as opposed to placebo recipients) had higher spike-specific TCR breadth. It was found that vaccine and placebo recipients had similar non-spike TCR breadth.

The chain has TRBV19 and TRBJ2-7; 12 bases match TRBD1. Source: peripheral blood, taken in a trial of Ad26.COV2.S vaccine versus placebo. This receptor was identified in a person between 18 and 59 years old who received the Ad26.COV2.S COVID-19 vaccine or a placebo. In DNA form, the CDR3 reads TGTGCCAGTAGTACCTTCCCGGGACAGGGGGCGTCCGAGCAGTACTTC. It translates to CASSTFPGQGASEQYF.